This T cell receptor beta chain was sequenced during a study of breast tumors, draining lymph nodes, adjacent tissues. Breast cancer patients provided tissue from their axillary draining lymph nodes. At least ten counts were recorded for this clonotype. Using its own MiXCR run on the multiplex PCR reads, TCRdb lists one record per CDR3 protein. The sample includes 200,000 to 300,000 distinct CDR3 sequences, 30% of them seen just once. V dropped 4 bases and J dropped 0 bases, with 9 bases sitting between them. The germline gives CDR1 SQVTM, CDR2 ANQGSEA. The CDR3 is made up of 14 amino acids. The chain links TRBV29-1 to TRBJ2-2; D perhaps matches TRBD1 (5 bases). The sequence was obtained from a female donor with breast cancer. Some clones in this sample may be carry-over from other donors' samples. The specimen was axillary lymph node tissue. In DNA form, the CDR3 reads TGCAGCGTTGGTTGGACACCGAACACCGGGGAGCTGTTTTTT. It encodes CSVGWTPNTGELFF.